Shown below are 15 T cell receptor beta chains from a single sample sequenced in a study of cytomegalovirus exposure and HLA in healthy donors. PCR involved 60 Vbeta and 13 Jbeta primers. The assay was immunoSEQ multiplex PCR, and TCRdb's table has in-frame clones only and misses some. The sample table includes around 65,000 clones. Sequencing was carried out using PBMCs. Receptor source: a boy aged 5-17 years in good health and CMV-seronegative.

As to this clone: This sample also contains other DNA sequences that code for the same CDR3. The rearrangement links TRBV9 to TRBJ1-3; TRBD1 agrees at 11 bases. The CDR3 contains 16 residues. CDR1 is SGDLS and CDR2 is YYNGEE in the germline V gene. The V gene end was trimmed by 0 bases and the J gene end by 2 bases; junction bases not matched to a gene: 1. The CDR3 is CASSVGTGGAGNTIYF. CDR3 DNA: TGTGCCAGCAGCGTAGGGACAGGGGGCGCTGGAAACACCATATATTTT.

V usage is TRBV2 and J usage is TRBJ2-1; 11 nucleotides line up with TRBD1. Germline V gene lookup returns CDR1 SNHLY and CDR2 FYNNEI. The CDR3 contains 16 residues. Trimming took 6 bases from V and 3 from J; bases not matched to a gene: 7. CDR3 in DNA: TGTGCCAGCAGGGGGAGGACAGGGGGCGACTACAATGAGCAGTTCTTC. It specifies CASRGRTGGDYNEQFF.

The CDR3 DNA is TGTGCCAGCAGCCAGTTATCGGATGGGAGCTCCTACAATGAGCAGTTCTTC. Translated, it gives CASSQLSDGSSYNEQFF. The chain couples TRBV4-2 to TRBJ2-1, with D perhaps matching TRBD2 (5 bases). Looked up from germline, CDR1 is LGHNA and CDR2 is YNFKEQ. V was clipped by 3 bases and J by 0 bases, with 15 bases between them. The CDR3 runs to 17 residues.

CDR3 nucleotides: TGTGCCAGCAGTGCGCGACAGGGGCCCAACTCCTACGAGCAGTACTTC. Its translation is CASSARQGPNSYEQYF. This chain joins TRBV2 and TRBJ2-7, with 8 bases lining up with TRBD1. The length of the CDR3 is 16 residues. Per germline, CDR1 SNHLY and CDR2 FYNNEI. With V trimmed by 4 bases and J by 0 bases, 8 bases remained unmatched.

The chain joins TRBV10-3 to TRBJ2-7; TRBD1 is a possible D gene (5 bases). The V gene lost 10 bases and the J gene lost 5 bases, with 15 bases spanning the gap. CDR1 and CDR2 from the germline V gene are ENHRY and SYGVKD. There are 12 residues in the CDR3. The CDR3 reads CASQGLSDEQYF. CDR3 bases: TGTGCCAGTCAGGGATTGTCAGACGAGCAGTACTTC.

The genes are TRBV16 and TRBJ1-6; D perhaps matches TRBD1 (5 bases). Trimming removed 0 bases from V and 7 bases from J, with 10 bases in between. Per the germline V gene, CDR1 is KGHSY and CDR2 is FQNENV. The CDR3 covers 15 residues. The CDR3 DNA sequence: TGTGCCAGCAGCCAATCAGGGGTGGAGAATTCACCCCTCCACTTT. Protein sequence: CASSQSGVENSPLHF.

The chain combines TRBV15 with TRBJ2-7; D is uncertain. The CDR3 has 15 amino acids. The germline V and J ends were trimmed by 5 bases and 0 bases, with 14 bases remaining between them. Germline lookup yields CDR1 LNHNV and CDR2 YYDKDF (reference sequence). The chain's CDR3 is CATSPRLESSYEQYF. Written as DNA, the CDR3 is TGTGCCACCAGCCCCCGACTCGAAAGCTCCTACGAGCAGTACTTC. Full variable domain (remainder filled in from reference TRBV15 and TRBJ2-7): DAMVIQNPRYQVTQFGKPVTLSCSQTLNHNVMYWYQQKSSQAPKLLFHYYDKDFNNEADTPDNFQSRRPNTSFCFLDIRSPGLGDTAMYLCATSPRLESSYEQYFGPGTRLTVT.

About this clone itself: The germline gene is not matched at one end of the junction; a read error may be the cause. The J gene is TRBJ2-7, the V gene TRBV4-3; no clear D. From germline, CDR1 is LGHNA and CDR2 YSLEER. The CDR3 sequence is 15 residues long. CDR3 DNA: TGCGCCAGCTGCCAAGAGGTACGCAGCGCCTACGAGCAGTACTTC. Residues: CASCQEVRSAYEQYF.

The CDR3 region has the DNA TGTGCCAGCAGTCCTCTGCGGGAGCGGGAGGAGACCCAGTACTTC. This codes for CASSPLREREETQYF. V gene TRBV27 combines with J gene TRBJ2-5; 8 nucleotides agree with TRBD2. Germline CDR1 and CDR2: MNHEY and SMNVEV (reference sequence). CDR3 length: 15 amino acids. V was pared by 5 bases and J by 5 bases, with 10 bases of the junction left unmatched.

This chain joins TRBV10-3 and TRBJ2-1; 7 bases align to TRBD1. Losses at the gene ends were 0 bases for V and 3 bases for J; bases not matched to a gene: 2. Germline lookup yields CDR1 ENHRY and CDR2 SYGVKD. The CDR3 covers 15 residues. The CDR3 sequence: CAISESTGNYNEQFF. DNA of the CDR3: TGTGCCATCAGTGAGTCGACAGGGAACTACAATGAGCAGTTCTTC.

The chain combines TRBV5-4 with TRBJ1-4; 11 bases are a match to TRBD1. The CDR3 covers 19 residues. V shed 0 bases and J 6 bases; nucleotides not matched to a gene: 13. Germline V lookup: CDR1 SGHNT, CDR2 YYREEE (reference sequence). This CDR3 reads CASSLALGTGGFSHEKLFF. The DNA of the CDR3 is TGTGCCAGCAGCTTGGCGCTTGGGACAGGGGGTTTTTCTCATGAAAAACTGTTTTTT.

The rearrangement links TRBV6-5 to TRBJ2-5, with 11 nucleotides matching TRBD1. V was pared by 6 bases and J by 5 bases, with 5 bases of the junction left unmatched. This CDR3 has 14 residues. The germline CDR1 and CDR2 sequences are MNHEY and SVGAGI. The CDR3 DNA is TGTGCCAGCAGCCGAGGGACAGGGGGTGAGACCCAGTACTTC. Translated, it gives CASSRGTGGETQYF.

The chain joins TRBV9 to TRBJ2-3, with TRBD2 matching 8 bases. Germline V gives CDR1 SGDLS, CDR2 YYNGEE. J lost 2 bases, V lost 0 bases, and 5 bases had no gene match. The CDR3 runs 16 residues. CDR3 in DNA: TGTGCCAGCAGCGTAGCGGGGGGGGGTTTCACAGATACGCAGTATTTT. This gives the protein CASSVAGGGFTDTQYF.

This chain joins TRBV5-1 and TRBJ1-1; D gene uncertain. The germline gives CDR1 SGHRS, CDR2 YFSETQ. With 5 bases removed from V and 0 bases from J, the gap between germline ends came to 14 bases. The CDR3 covers 15 residues. The CDR3 region is CASSPARGLNTEAFF. Here the CDR3 DNA reads TGCGCCAGCAGTCCGGCTCGGGGATTGAACACTGAAGCTTTCTTT.

V usage is TRBV5-4 and J usage is TRBJ2-2, with D possibly TRBD2 on 7 matching bases. The germline V gene has CDR1 SGHNT and CDR2 YYREEE (reference sequence). Deletions cut 5 bases from V and 3 bases from J, with 14 bases between. There are 15 residues in the CDR3. The CDR3 loop reads CASSLGAGDTGELFF. CDR3 nucleotides: TGTGCCAGCAGTCTGGGGGCGGGAGACACCGGGGAGCTGTTTTTT. The variable domain in full, completed from reference TRBV5-4 and TRBJ2-2, reads ETGVTQSPTHLIKTRGQQVTLRCSSQSGHNTVSWYQQALGQGPQFIFQYYREEENGRGNFPPRFSGLQFPNYSSELNVNALELDDSALYLCASSLGAGDTGELFFGEGSRLTVL.